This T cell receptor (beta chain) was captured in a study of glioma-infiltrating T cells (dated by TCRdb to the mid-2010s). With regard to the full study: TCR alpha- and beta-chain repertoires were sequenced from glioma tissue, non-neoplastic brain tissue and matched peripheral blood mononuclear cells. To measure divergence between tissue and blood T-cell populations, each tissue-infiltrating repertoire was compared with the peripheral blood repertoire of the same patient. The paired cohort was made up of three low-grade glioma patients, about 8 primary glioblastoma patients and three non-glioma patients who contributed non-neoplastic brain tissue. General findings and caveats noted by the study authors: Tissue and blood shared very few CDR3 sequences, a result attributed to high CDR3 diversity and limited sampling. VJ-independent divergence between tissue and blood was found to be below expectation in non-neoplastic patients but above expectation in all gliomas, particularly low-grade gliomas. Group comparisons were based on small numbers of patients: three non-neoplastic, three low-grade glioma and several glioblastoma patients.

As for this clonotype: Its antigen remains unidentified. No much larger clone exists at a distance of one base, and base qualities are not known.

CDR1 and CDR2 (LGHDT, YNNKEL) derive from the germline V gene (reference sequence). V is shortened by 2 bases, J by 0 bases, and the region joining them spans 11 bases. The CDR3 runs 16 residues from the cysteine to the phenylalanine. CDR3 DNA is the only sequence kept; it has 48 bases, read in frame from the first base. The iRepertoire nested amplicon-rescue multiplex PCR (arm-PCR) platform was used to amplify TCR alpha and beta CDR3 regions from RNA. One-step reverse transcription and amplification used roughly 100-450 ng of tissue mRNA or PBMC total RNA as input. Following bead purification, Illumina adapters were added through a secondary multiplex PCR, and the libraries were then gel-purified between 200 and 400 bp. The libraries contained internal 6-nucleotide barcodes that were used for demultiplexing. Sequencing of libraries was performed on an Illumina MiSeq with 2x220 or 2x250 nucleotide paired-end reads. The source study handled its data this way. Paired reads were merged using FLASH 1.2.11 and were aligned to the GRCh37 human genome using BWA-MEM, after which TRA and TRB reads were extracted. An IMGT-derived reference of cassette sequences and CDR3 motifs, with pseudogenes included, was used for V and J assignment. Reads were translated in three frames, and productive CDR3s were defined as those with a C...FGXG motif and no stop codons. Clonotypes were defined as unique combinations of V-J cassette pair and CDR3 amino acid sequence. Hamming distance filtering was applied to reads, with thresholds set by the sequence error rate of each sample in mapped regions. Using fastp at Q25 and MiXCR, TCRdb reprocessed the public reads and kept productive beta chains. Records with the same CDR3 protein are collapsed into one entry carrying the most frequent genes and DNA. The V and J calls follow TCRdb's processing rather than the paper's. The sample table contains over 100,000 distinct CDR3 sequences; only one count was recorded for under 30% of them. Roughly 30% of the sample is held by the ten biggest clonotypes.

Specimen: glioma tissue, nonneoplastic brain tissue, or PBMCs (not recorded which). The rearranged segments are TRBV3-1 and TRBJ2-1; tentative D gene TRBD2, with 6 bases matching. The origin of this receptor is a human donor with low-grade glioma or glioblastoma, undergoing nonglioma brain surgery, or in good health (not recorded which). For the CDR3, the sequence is CASSQPGSSSYNEQFF. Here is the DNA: TGTGCCAGCAGCCAACCCGGGAGTAGCTCCTACAATGAGCAGTTCTTC.